This T cell receptor (beta chain) was identified in a study of blood T cell repertoires in COVID-19. Study summary: From T cells, B-cell-depleted T cells, or PBMCs came the material, which was cDNA or gDNA.

Assay used: immunoSEQ multiplex PCR; TCRdb lists only in-frame clones, some missing. The sample contains around 200,000 clones, 65% to 85% of which appear only once. V shed 6 bases and J shed 7 bases, with 10 bases lying between them. This CDR3 is 13 amino acids long. Looked up from germline, CDR1 is MNHEY and CDR2 is SMNVEV (reference sequence). The V gene is TRBV27, the J gene TRBJ1-6, with D possibly being TRBD1 (5 bases). Source material: peripheral blood. This TCR was sampled from a man aged 40-50 years with active or convalescent COVID-19. The CDR3 spells CASSRVENSPLHF. The CDR3 bases are TGTGCCAGCAGCAGGGTTGAAAATTCACCCCTCCACTTT.